The text below deals with one T cell receptor beta chain. The sample belongs to a study of blood T cell repertoires in COVID-19. About the research overall: Material from acute and convalescent COVID-19 was sourced from the United States, Italy and Spain. PBMCs, B-cell-depleted T cells, or T cells were the source of the cDNA or gDNA that made up the material.

In the original analysis: From reference gene primer amplification, estimates of nucleated cell counts were derived. Only in-frame clones appear in the TCRdb table, and some are missing; sequencing was by immunoSEQ multiplex PCR. Clone size and V and J calls were adopted from that table, with D and trimming inferred from the DNA. The sample shows approximately 70,000 clones, over 65% of them seen only once. CDR3 size: 17 residues. Trimming cost V 0 bases and J 6 bases; bases outside gene matches: 11. Germline V CDR1 and CDR2: LGHNA, YSLEER. This receptor was taken from a woman in her 70s with acute or convalescent COVID-19. The specimen was peripheral blood. The chain has TRBV4-3 and TRBJ2-1; 7 positions match TRBD1. CDR3 sequence: CASSQDPGQVGGNEQFF. The CDR3 DNA reads TGCGCCAGCAGCCAAGATCCCGGACAGGTAGGCGGCAATGAGCAGTTCTTC.